Presented here are 19 T cell receptor beta chains from one specimen sequenced in a study of beta chain features in type 1 diabetes. Expressed TCRB transcripts were sequenced, since all the RNA that had been isolated was reverse transcribed. Generated by immunoSEQ multiplex PCR, the TCRdb table keeps only in-frame clones and is missing some. This sample yields hundreds of thousands of clones, of which 25% to 35% are seen a single time; roughly 0.066% belongs to the top ten. The sequencing input was naive CD4+ T cells from blood. These receptor sequences come from a man younger than 30 in good health.

This clone was seen more than once but under ten times. DNA for the CDR3: TGCGCCAGCAGTTGGGGACAAGTGTACGAGCAGTACTTC. Translated: CASSWGQVYEQYF. This sequence joins TRBV23-1 and TRBJ2-7, with a weak D call TRBD1 (6 bases). TRBV23-1 is classed as an ORF, of uncertain function. The CDR3 sequence is 13 residues long. The V gene lost 5 bases and the J gene lost 4 bases, with 12 bases spanning the gap.

This clone was detected a few times. V gene TRBV30 combines with J gene TRBJ1-1; D may be TRBD1 (5 bases). Germline-derived CDR1 and CDR2 are GTSNPN and SVGIG (reference sequence). This CDR3 is built from 14 residues. The V end lost 4 bases, the J end lost 7 bases, and 19 bases lay between the germline ends. CDR3 nucleotide sequence: TGTGCCTGGATCGTGCCAGGGAGGGTGTATGAAGCTTTCTTT. Encoded protein: CAWIVPGRVYEAFF.

This clone was observed a few times. CDR3 nucleotides: TGCGCCAGCAGCCCCCCGGGACTAGATGCTGAGCAGTTCTTC. Translated, it gives CASSPPGLDAEQFF. The chain uses TRBV4-3 and TRBJ2-1; 8 nucleotides line up with TRBD2. V was pared by 4 bases and J by 9 bases, with 8 bases of the junction left unmatched. The germline gives CDR1 LGHNA, CDR2 YSLEER. The CDR3 extends over 14 amino acids.

In regard to this clone: Other DNA sequences of this sample code for an identical CDR3. The V and J genes are TRBV30 and TRBJ2-7, with 12 bases fitting TRBD2. CDR1 is GTSNPN and CDR2 is SVGIG in the germline V gene (reference sequence). The CDR3 consists of 14 residues. V dropped 3 bases and J dropped 2; count of bases not matched to a gene: 2. CDR3 nucleotide sequence: TGTGCCTGGAGACTAGCGGGAGGTACCTACGAGCAGTACTTC. Its protein is CAWRLAGGTYEQYF.

The table lists this clone with a few counts. V is TRBV29-1 and J is TRBJ1-1, with TRBD1 matching over 7 bases. J was trimmed by 0 bases and V by 5 bases; bases with no gene match: 6. The CDR3 has 14 amino acids. Looked up from germline, CDR1 is SQVTM and CDR2 is ANQGSEA. The CDR3 protein is CSVTPTGLNTEAFF. CDR3 nucleotide sequence: TGCAGCGTTACACCGACAGGGCTGAACACTGAAGCTTTCTTT.

The V gene is TRBV5-1, the J gene TRBJ2-3; 8 bases are shared with TRBD1. V lost 0 bases, J lost 6 bases, and 0 bases stayed unmatched. The CDR3 runs 13 residues. Germline CDR1 is SGHRS and CDR2 is YFSETQ. The CDR3 is CASSLDRGDTQYF. In DNA form, the CDR3 reads TGCGCCAGCAGCTTGGACAGGGGGGATACGCAGTATTTT.

In this sample, this clone turned up a few times. This sample includes further DNA sequences coding for the same CDR3. The chain employs TRBV25-1 and TRBJ2-7; D is perhaps TRBD1 or TRBD2 (5 bases each). The CDR3 has 14 amino acids. Trimming left V 7 bases short and J 6 bases short, with 19 bases between. CDR1 is MGHDK and CDR2 is SYGVNS in the germline V gene. CDR3 residues: CASMGAGRLGEQYF. The CDR3 nucleotides read TGTGCCAGCATGGGTGCAGGGAGACTTGGCGAGCAGTACTTC.

V gene TRBV19 combines with J gene TRBJ2-6; 7 nucleotides match TRBD1. CDR1 is LNHDA and CDR2 is SQIVND in the germline V gene (reference sequence). The CDR3 consists of 18 residues. Trimming at V came to 6 bases and at J to 0 bases, leaving 11 bases not matched to a gene. The CDR3 is CASRALDRALSGANVLTF. The CDR3 DNA follows: TGTGCCAGTAGGGCCCTCGACAGGGCTCTCTCTGGGGCCAACGTCCTGACTTTC.

In the case of this clone: In the same sample, other DNA sequences code for this CDR3. Here the CDR3 DNA reads TGCAGCGCGCGGGCAGGGGGCAAGTACGAGCAGTACTTC. Residues: CSARAGGKYEQYF. The chain uses TRBV29-1 and TRBJ2-7; 8 bases agree with TRBD1. Germline V gene lookup returns CDR1 SQVTM and CDR2 ANQGSEA. With 7 bases clipped from V and 4 bases from J, the junction kept 9 bases outside the gene matches. The CDR3 is 13 residues long.

This clone was picked up a small number of times. This chain connects TRBV29-1 to TRBJ2-1; a weak D match, TRBD2 (6 bases). Trimming removed 4 bases at V and 1 base at J, with 17 bases between. Per germline, CDR1 SQVTM and CDR2 ANQGSEA. The CDR3 covers 16 residues. CDR3 sequence reads: CSVVMFAGRSYNEQFF. The DNA of the CDR3 is TGCAGCGTTGTGATGTTTGCGGGACGGTCCTACAATGAGCAGTTCTTC.

This chain connects TRBV28 to TRBJ2-3, with D tentatively TRBD1 or TRBD2 (5 bases each). Per germline, CDR1 MDHEN and CDR2 SYDVKM. This CDR3 spans 15 amino acids. The V end was cut by 3 bases, the J end by 2 bases, with 12 bases between. DNA of the CDR3: TGTGCCAGCAGTTTTAGTGGGGGTCTCACAGATACGCAGTATTTT. This codes for CASSFSGGLTDTQYF.

The chain couples TRBV27 to TRBJ2-4; D possibly corresponds to TRBD2 (6 bases). Germline CDR1 and CDR2: MNHEY and SMNVEV (reference sequence). Trimming shortened V by 5 bases and J by 4 bases, and 27 bases separated the two germline ends. CDR3 length: 19 amino acids. The CDR3 nucleotides are TGTGCCAGCAGTGCGCTCGGAAGGTCTAGCGACCAGCTGAAAAACATTCAGTACTTC. The encoded protein is CASSALGRSSDQLKNIQYF.

This clone has a handful of counts. The chain uses TRBV27 and TRBJ2-2; unclear D gene. Trimming removed 2 bases at V and 6 bases at J, with 4 bases between. CDR3 size: 12 residues. Germline assignment: CDR1 MNHEY and CDR2 SMNVEV (reference sequence). CDR3 residues: CASSLISGELFF. CDR3 in DNA: TGTGCCAGCAGTTTAATCTCCGGGGAGCTGTTTTTT.

The J gene is TRBJ2-5, the V gene TRBV5-1; possibly TRBD1 or TRBD2 for D (6 bases each). The CDR3 is 16 residues long. CDR1 and CDR2 from the germline V gene are SGHRS and YFSETQ. V gave up 3 bases and J gave up 5 bases, with 20 bases separating them. In DNA form, the CDR3 reads TGCGCCAGCAGCTGGGGGGCAGTGGCGCGGGGCGAGACCCAGTACTTC. Encoded protein: CASSWGAVARGETQYF. Full variable domain (missing parts from reference TRBV5-1 and TRBJ2-5): KAGVTQTPRYLIKTRGQQVTLSCSPISGHRSVSWYQQTPGQGLQFLFEYFSETQRNKGNFPGRFSGRQFSNSRSEMNVSTLELGDSALYLCASSWGAVARGETQYFGPGTRLLVL.

This chain uses TRBV30 with TRBJ2-7; 8 nucleotides agree with TRBD2. V shed 0 bases, J shed 3 bases, and the junction held 10 bases outside the gene matches. The CDR3 length is 16 residues. The V gene's germline CDR1 is GTSNPN and CDR2 SVGIG (reference sequence). The CDR3 protein is CAWSVYSGRVFYEQYF. The CDR3 coding sequence is TGTGCCTGGAGTGTATATTCCGGGAGGGTATTCTACGAGCAGTACTTC.

V usage is TRBV4-1 and J usage is TRBJ1-4; unclear D gene. There are 14 residues in the CDR3. Germline loops: CDR1 MGHRA, CDR2 YSYEKL. Trimming cost V 4 bases and J 5 bases, with 11 bases left between them. The chain's CDR3 is CASSLRGRNEKLFF. The CDR3, as DNA: TGCGCCAGCAGCCTCCGGGGTCGAAATGAAAAACTGTTTTTT.

This clone showed up just a few times. The chain employs TRBV25-1 and TRBJ2-5; D perhaps matches TRBD1 (7 bases). Trimming removed 4 bases from V and 7 bases from J, with 19 bases in between. CDR3 length equals 15 residues. The germline gives CDR1 MGHDK, CDR2 SYGVNS. The DNA for the CDR3 is TGTGCCAGCAGTGGAGGGACAGCGGGTTTTGGGACCCAGTACTTC. This sequence encodes CASSGGTAGFGTQYF.

There are a few counts of this clone. V gene TRBV30 combines with J gene TRBJ2-5, with a possible D match to TRBD1 (6 bases). Per germline, CDR1 GTSNPN and CDR2 SVGIG (reference sequence). V lost 3 bases and J lost 4, with 9 bases in between. CDR3 size: 12 residues. The CDR3 coding sequence is TGTGCCTGGAGGCAGGGGCGAGAGACCCAGTACTTC. Amino acids: CAWRQGRETQYF.

The rearrangement joins TRBV7-2 to TRBJ2-3; no definite D call. Looked up from germline, CDR1 is SGHTA and CDR2 is FQGNSA. The CDR3 consists of 13 residues. V lost 0 bases to trimming and J lost 8 bases, with 9 bases between them. CDR3 nucleotide sequence: TGTGCCAGCAGCTTAGCGCCCCCGGGTACGCAGTATTTT. Protein: CASSLAPPGTQYF.